This T cell receptor (beta chain) was recovered during a study of Graves' ophthalmopathy and Graves' hyperthyroidism. Study-wide findings and caveats: Among expanded thyroid clonotypes above 0.001 frequency, most also occurred in blood.

This clonotype was counted ten times or more. The antigen is not known. Excluded: other autoimmune disease, uncontrolled infection, pregnancy or lactation. Reliance was placed on clinical symptoms, serum thyroxine, TRAb, thyroid ultrasound and orbital computed tomography for diagnosis. TCR beta CDR3 amplification used RNA transcripts. RT-PCR in the first round used HTBI primers; a second-round multiplex PCR followed. In TCRdb, the multiplex PCR reads were re-called with MiXCR into one record per CDR3 protein. The data contain 300,000 to 400,000 distinct CDR3 sequences, 15% to 20% of them singletons. This TCR was recovered from an adult man with Graves' ophthalmopathy. The specimen was peripheral blood.

This CDR3 is CASSYLQGSYEQYF. CDR3 DNA sequence: TGTGCCAGCAGTTACCTACAGGGCTCCTACGAGCAGTACTTC. V and J are TRBV6-5 and TRBJ2-7; perhaps TRBD1 as D (6 bases). Germline CDR1 is MNHEY and CDR2 is SVGAGI. This CDR3 spans 14 amino acids. Trimming took 2 bases from V and 0 from J, leaving 8 bases between them.